Detailed here is one T cell receptor (beta chain). Its target is unknown. PCR was performed using 60 Vbeta and 13 Jbeta primers. Data came from immunoSEQ multiplex PCR; TCRdb stores just in-frame clones and leaves some out. The table for this sample gives approximately 140,000 clones. The data stem from a study of cytomegalovirus exposure and HLA in healthy donors. Study results and limitations: In a later analysis, across HLA loci, associated TCR counts were highest for DRB1, lowest for HLA-C.

CDR3 length equals 18 residues. The germline V gene has CDR1 SGDLS and CDR2 YYNGEE. The V gene end was trimmed by 0 bases and the J gene end by 2 bases; junction bases not matched to a gene: 9. The sample consisted of PBMCs. The chain combines TRBV9 with TRBJ2-1; 9 bases map to TRBD2. This TCR came from a man in his forties in good health and CMV-seronegative. CDR3 nucleotides: TGTGCCAGCAGCGTAGTAGGGCTAGCGGGGTGGACCTACAATGAGCAGTTCTTC. Its translation is CASSVVGLAGWTYNEQFF. The full variable domain, completed using reference TRBV9 and TRBJ2-1, is DSGVTQTPKHLITATGQRVTLRCSPRSGDLSVYWYQQSLDQGLQFLIQYYNGEERAKGNILERFSAQQFPDLHSELNLSSLELGDSALYFCASSVVGLAGWTYNEQFFGPGTRLTVL.